This T cell receptor (beta chain) was documented in a study of post-analysis software for immune sequencing data. General observations from the study: F-measure co-clustering was strong for batch-matched samples. A few TRBV segments occurring more often in patients than controls included TRBV5-6, TRBV5-1 and TRBV20-1.

As concerns this clonotype: The antigen is undetermined.

The TCR beta cDNA libraries contained unique molecular identifiers. Starting from around 1 to 10 million T cells, the study yielded roughly 0.5 million cDNA molecules. TCRdb re-derived calls from the PCR reads in MiXCR, one entry per CDR3 protein. The sample contains around 500,000 distinct CDR3 sequences, 30% to 40% of which appear only once. Germline CDR1 is DFQATT and CDR2 is SNEGSKA (reference sequence). This CDR3 has 15 amino acids. V gave up 0 bases and J gave up 2 bases, with 13 bases separating them. The chain has TRBV20-1 and TRBJ1-2; possible D gene TRBD1, 5 bases. Sequencing input: blood. This clonotype was obtained from a girl younger than 18 with multiple sclerosis. The CDR3 sequence is CSARDSHRPNYGYTF. Here the CDR3 DNA reads TGCAGTGCTAGAGATTCGCACAGGCCCAACTATGGCTACACCTTC.